This is a list of T cell receptor beta chains from one sample in a study of CD8+CD57+ T cells in acquired aplastic anemia. TCRdb reprocessed the reads with MiXCR, giving one entry per CDR3 protein. The sample holds under 500,000 distinct CDR3 sequences, around 32% seen once. Source material: sorted CD4+, CD8+, or CD8+CD57+ T cells (not recorded which) from PBMCs. All receptors derive from a human donor with aplastic anemia. CDR3s include the opening cysteine and the closing phenylalanine or tryptophan. Fields, in order: J gene, D gene, V gene, clone size, CDR3 protein, CDR3 DNA. D genes are given only for firm matches. Clone size is given for some rows only: seen once, a few or many times, or a class if the clone is expanded.

TRBJ2-7,TRBD1,TRBV25-1,few,CASRKTGGSYEQYF,TGTGCCAGCAGGAAGACAGGGGGTAGCTACGAGCAGTACTTC
TRBJ1-5,TRBD1,TRBV6-1,-,CASRTGGWDDQPQHF,TGTGCCAGCAGAACAGGGGGCTGGGACGATCAGCCCCAGCATTTT
TRBJ2-7,-,TRBV10-3,-,CAISEPEGLGQTYEQYF,TGTGCCATCAGTGAGCCAGAGGGACTGGGACAGACCTACGAGCAGTACTTC
TRBJ1-1,TRBD1,TRBV10-1,few,CASKEGTGNTEAFF,TGCGCCAGCAAAGAGGGGACAGGGAACACTGAAGCTTTCTTT
TRBJ1-1,-,TRBV20-1,few,CSAPRGSNTEAFF,TGCAGTGCCCCGCGGGGATCGAACACTGAAGCTTTCTTT
TRBJ1-2,-,TRBV29-1,many,CSADVGNPNYGYTF,TGCAGCGCGGACGTGGGAAACCCTAACTATGGCTACACCTTC
TRBJ2-3,-,TRBV3-1,few,CASSQDVDTQYF,TGTGCCAGCAGCCAAGACGTGGATACGCAGTATTTT
TRBJ1-3,-,TRBV5-8,-,CASRPAGRNTIYF,TGTGCCAGCAGGCCCGCTGGGAGGAACACCATATATTTT
TRBJ1-2,-,TRBV6-1,-,CASSEWEVYGYTF,TGTGCCAGCAGTGAATGGGAGGTCTATGGCTACACCTTC
TRBJ2-5,TRBD2,TRBV20-1,many,CSAREAGGPGTQYF,TGCAGTGCTAGAGAAGCGGGGGGGCCGGGGACCCAGTACTTC
TRBJ1-1,TRBD1,TRBV15,-,CATSRSPDRATEAFF,TGTGCCACCAGCAGATCACCCGACAGGGCGACTGAAGCTTTCTTT
TRBJ1-5,-,TRBV20-1,many,CSAFPGINQPQHF,TGCAGTGCTTTTCCCGGTATCAATCAGCCCCAGCATTTT
TRBJ1-6,-,TRBV10-3,few,CASSLSGRATYNSPLHF,TGTGCCAGCAGTTTATCGGGGAGGGCCACCTATAATTCACCCCTCCACTTT
TRBJ2-3,TRBD1,TRBV7-9,many,CASSLARGGADTQYF,TGTGCCAGCAGCTTAGCAAGAGGGGGCGCAGATACGCAGTATTTT
TRBJ1-2,-,TRBV5-5,few,CASSLGVQPGGYTF,TGTGCCAGCAGCTTGGGGGTTCAACCCGGTGGCTACACCTTC
TRBJ2-7,TRBD2,TRBV5-1,many,CASSRTSGRPYEQYF,TGCGCCAGCAGCCGGACTAGCGGGAGACCCTACGAGCAGTACTTC
TRBJ1-1,-,TRBV7-3,few,CASSQRVNTEAFF,TGTGCCAGCAGTCAAAGAGTGAACACTGAAGCTTTCTTT
TRBJ1-4,-,TRBV12-3/TRBV12-4,few,CASSRGTPAGEKLFF,TGTGCCAGCAGTAGAGGGACACCTGCAGGCGAAAAACTGTTTTTT
TRBJ2-7,TRBD1,TRBV2,many,CAGRTGTYEQYF,TGTGCCGGTAGGACAGGCACCTACGAGCAGTACTTC
TRBJ1-6,-,TRBV5-6,few,CASSLGPGSGSPLHF,TGTGCCAGCAGCTTGGGTCCAGGGAGTGGTTCACCCCTCCACTTT
TRBJ2-2,-,TRBV7-3,few,CASRGATGELFF,TGTGCCAGCAGAGGGGCGACCGGGGAGCTGTTTTTT
TRBJ2-1,-,TRBV6-1,many,CASTTGEREQFF,TGTGCCAGCACGACAGGCGAGCGGGAGCAGTTCTTC
TRBJ1-3,-,TRBV2,many,CASSPIAPLSSGNTIYF,TGTGCCAGCAGTCCCATTGCCCCCCTCAGCTCTGGAAACACCATATATTTT
TRBJ2-1,-,TRBV12-3/TRBV12-4,-,CASSLTRRNEQFF,TGTGCCAGCAGTTTAACGCGGCGGAATGAGCAGTTCTTC
TRBJ2-1,TRBD2,TRBV19,-,CASKAGGFNEQFF,TGTGCCAGTAAGGCGGGAGGCTTCAATGAGCAGTTCTTC
TRBJ1-5,-,TRBV4-1,few,CASSQDYPRAQPQHF,TGCGCCAGCAGCCAAGATTATCCCAGGGCACAGCCCCAGCATTTT
TRBJ2-2,-,TRBV4-2,-,CASSRAANTGELFF,TGTGCCAGCAGCCGGGCGGCGAACACCGGGGAGCTGTTTTTT
TRBJ1-4,TRBD1,TRBV9,-,CASSVGDSNEKLFF,TGTGCCAGCAGCGTAGGGGACAGTAATGAAAAACTGTTTTTT
TRBJ2-7,-,TRBV6-1,many,CASSQGTDYEQYF,TGTGCCAGCAGCCAGGGGACGGATTACGAGCAGTACTTC
TRBJ1-5,TRBD1,TRBV20-1,many,CSALQGAFAQPQHF,TGCAGTGCCTTACAGGGGGCGTTTGCTCAGCCCCAGCATTTT
TRBJ2-5,-,TRBV10-3,-,CASSPVLVETQYF,TGTGCCAGCAGTCCAGTCCTTGTGGAGACCCAGTACTTC
TRBJ1-2,-,TRBV12-5,few,CASDDGSNYGYTF,TGTGCTAGTGATGACGGCTCTAACTATGGCTACACCTTC
TRBJ2-6,-,TRBV10-3,-,CASSYHQRSGANVLTF,TGTGCCAGCAGTTACCATCAGCGCTCTGGGGCCAACGTCCTGACTTTC
TRBJ2-6,-,TRBV3-1,once,CASSRRGGLLLSGANVLTF,TGTGCCAGCAGCCGGCGGGGCGGATTGCTTTTGTCGGGGGCCAACGTCCTGACTTTC
TRBJ2-7,-,TRBV6-1,many,CASSPGPTEQYF,TGTGCCAGCAGCCCCGGGCCTACCGAGCAGTACTTC
TRBJ1-5,TRBD1,TRBV19,many,CASSRDRNQPQHF,TGTGCCAGCAGCCGGGACAGGAATCAGCCCCAGCATTTT
TRBJ1-2,TRBD1,TRBV11-3,-,CASSSTGQGGGYTF,TGTGCCAGCAGTTCAACGGGACAGGGCGGCGGCTACACCTTC
TRBJ1-5,TRBD1,TRBV2,many,CASRRDRDRGPQHF,TGTGCCAGCAGAAGAGACAGGGATCGGGGTCCCCAGCATTTT
TRBJ2-3,TRBD1,TRBV6-1,few,CASSRQGSTDTQYF,TGTGCCAGCAGTCGACAGGGGAGCACAGATACGCAGTATTTT
TRBJ2-7,-,TRBV15,many,CATSRELQVPYEQYF,TGTGCCACCAGCAGAGAACTTCAGGTGCCCTACGAGCAGTACTTC
TRBJ2-7,-,TRBV14,-,CASSVGVAANDQYF,TGTGCCAGCAGCGTAGGGGTAGCCGCCAACGACCAGTACTTC
TRBJ2-1,-,TRBV6-5,-,CASSFGQPVYNEQFF,TGTGCCAGCAGTTTTGGGCAACCGGTCTACAATGAGCAGTTCTTC
TRBJ2-1,-,TRBV15,many,CATRSSGVGSNEQFF,TGTGCCACCCGCAGCTCGGGGGTTGGGTCCAATGAGCAGTTCTTC
TRBJ2-1,TRBD2,TRBV7-8,few,CASSFRGDEQFF,TGTGCCAGCAGCTTTCGGGGGGATGAGCAGTTCTTC
TRBJ2-2,-,TRBV25-1,many,CASSGYSYTGELFF,TGTGCCAGCAGTGGATACAGCTACACCGGGGAGCTGTTTTTT
TRBJ2-7,-,TRBV20-1,many,CSARVATRSYEQYF,TGCAGTGCTAGAGTCGCGACAAGGTCCTACGAGCAGTACTTC
TRBJ1-2,-,TRBV27,few,CASSLRRDSGYGYTF,TGTGCCAGCAGTTTACGGCGGGATTCTGGGTATGGCTACACCTTC
TRBJ1-2,-,TRBV29-1,few,CSVVRGLGNTF,TGCAGCGTTGTACGGGGGCTAGGAAACACCTTC
TRBJ2-5,TRBD1,TRBV10-3,many,CASTGAGNQETQYF,TGTGCCAGCACAGGGGCAGGGAACCAAGAGACCCAGTACTTC
TRBJ1-6,-,TRBV15,many,CATHMAYNSPLHF,TGTGCCACCCACATGGCCTATAATTCACCCCTCCACTTT
TRBJ2-7,TRBD1,TRBV2,many,CASSEIPGQGSYEQYF,TGTGCCAGCAGTGAAATCCCCGGACAGGGTAGCTACGAGCAGTACTTC
TRBJ1-2,TRBD1,TRBV28,few,CASSFDRGHPLRWYGYTF,TGTGCCAGCAGTTTCGACAGGGGGCATCCCCTTCGATGGTATGGCTACACCTTC
TRBJ2-2,-,TRBV11-2,-,CASSLDSGFRSGELFF,TGTGCCAGCAGCTTAGATTCAGGTTTTCGGTCCGGGGAGCTGTTTTTT
TRBJ1-1,-,TRBV10-3,many,CAISESIRAVEAFF,TGTGCCATCAGTGAGTCGATTAGGGCTGTTGAAGCTTTCTTT
TRBJ2-3,-,TRBV2,-,CASSEISFVGGANTQYF,TGTGCCAGCAGTGAAATTTCGTTTGTGGGGGGGGCTAATACGCAGTATTTT
TRBJ2-2,-,TRBV9,-,CASSVEVGEYTGELFF,TGTGCCAGCAGCGTAGAGGTGGGAGAGTACACCGGGGAGCTGTTTTTT